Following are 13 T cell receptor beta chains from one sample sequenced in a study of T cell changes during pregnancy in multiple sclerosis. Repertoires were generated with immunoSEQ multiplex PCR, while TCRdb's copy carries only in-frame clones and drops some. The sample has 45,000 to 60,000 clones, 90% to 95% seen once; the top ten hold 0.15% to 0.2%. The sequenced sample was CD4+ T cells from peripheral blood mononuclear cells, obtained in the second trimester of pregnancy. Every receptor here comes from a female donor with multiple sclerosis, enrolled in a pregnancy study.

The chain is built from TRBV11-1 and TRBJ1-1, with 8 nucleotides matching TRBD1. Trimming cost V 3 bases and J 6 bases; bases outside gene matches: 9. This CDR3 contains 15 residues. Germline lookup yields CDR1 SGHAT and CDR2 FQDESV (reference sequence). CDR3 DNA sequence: TGTGCCAGCAGCTTTTCCAGGGGGCTTAACGCTGAAGCTTTCTTT. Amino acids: CASSFSRGLNAEAFF.

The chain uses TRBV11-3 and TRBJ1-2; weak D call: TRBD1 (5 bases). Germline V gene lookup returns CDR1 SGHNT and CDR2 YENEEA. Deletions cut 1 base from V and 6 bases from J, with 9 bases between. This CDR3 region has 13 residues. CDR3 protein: CASSLALGDGYTF. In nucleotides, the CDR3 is TGTGCCAGCAGCTTAGCGTTAGGGGATGGCTACACCTTC.

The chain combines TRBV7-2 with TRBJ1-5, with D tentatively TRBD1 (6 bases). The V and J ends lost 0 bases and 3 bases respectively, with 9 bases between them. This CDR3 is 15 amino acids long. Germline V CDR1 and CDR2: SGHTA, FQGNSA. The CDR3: CASSLARGNNQPQHF. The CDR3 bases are TGTGCCAGCAGCTTAGCCAGGGGAAACAATCAGCCCCAGCATTTT.

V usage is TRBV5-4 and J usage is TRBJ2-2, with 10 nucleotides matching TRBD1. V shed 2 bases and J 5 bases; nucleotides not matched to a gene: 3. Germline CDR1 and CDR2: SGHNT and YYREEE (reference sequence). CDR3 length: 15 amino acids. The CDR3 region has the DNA TGTGCCAGCAGCTTTGGACAGGGGGAGACCGGGGAGCTGTTTTTT. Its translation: CASSFGQGETGELFF.

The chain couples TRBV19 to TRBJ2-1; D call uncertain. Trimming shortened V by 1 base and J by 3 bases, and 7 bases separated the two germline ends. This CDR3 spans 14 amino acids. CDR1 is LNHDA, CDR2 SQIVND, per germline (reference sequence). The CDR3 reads CASSIGAGYNEQFF. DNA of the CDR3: TGTGCCAGTAGTATAGGGGCTGGCTACAATGAGCAGTTCTTC.

The DNA of the CDR3 is TGTGCCAGCAGCTTACTAGCGGGCGGCACAGATACGCAGTATTTT. Protein: CASSLLAGGTDTQYF. This chain uses TRBV7-3 with TRBJ2-3; 8 bases are a match to TRBD2. V shed 2 bases, J shed 1 base, and the junction held 2 bases outside the gene matches. Germline V gives CDR1 SGHTA, CDR2 FQGTGA. The CDR3 covers 15 residues. Based on the CDR3 plus reference TRBV7-3 and TRBJ2-3, the full variable domain is GAGVSQTPSNKVTEKGKYVELRCDPISGHTALYWYRQSLGQGPEFLIYFQGTGAADDSGLPNDRFFAVRPEGSVSTLKIQRTERGDSAVYLCASSLLAGGTDTQYFGPGTRLTVL.

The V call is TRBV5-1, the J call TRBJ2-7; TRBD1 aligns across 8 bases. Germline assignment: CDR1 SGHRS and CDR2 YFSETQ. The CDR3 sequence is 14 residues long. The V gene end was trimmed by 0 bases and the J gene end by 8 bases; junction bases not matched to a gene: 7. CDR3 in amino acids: CASSLEPGGLQQYF. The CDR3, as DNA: TGCGCCAGCAGCTTGGAGCCAGGGGGCCTTCAGCAGTACTTC.

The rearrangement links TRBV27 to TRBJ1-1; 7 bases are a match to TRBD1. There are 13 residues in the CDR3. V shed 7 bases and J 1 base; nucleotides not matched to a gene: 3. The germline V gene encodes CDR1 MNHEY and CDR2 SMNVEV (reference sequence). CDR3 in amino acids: CASKDRRNTEAFF. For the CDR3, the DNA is TGTGCCAGCAAGGACAGGAGGAACACTGAAGCTTTCTTT.

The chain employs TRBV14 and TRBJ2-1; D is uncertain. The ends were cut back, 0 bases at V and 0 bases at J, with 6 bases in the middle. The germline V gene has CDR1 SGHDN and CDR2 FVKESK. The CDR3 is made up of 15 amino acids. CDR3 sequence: CASSQDPSSYNEQFF. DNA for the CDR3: TGTGCCAGCAGCCAAGATCCCAGCTCCTACAATGAGCAGTTCTTC.

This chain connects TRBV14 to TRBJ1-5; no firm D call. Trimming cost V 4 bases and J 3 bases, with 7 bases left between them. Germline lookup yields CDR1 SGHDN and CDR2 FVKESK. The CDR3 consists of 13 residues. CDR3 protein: CASSRSYNQPQHF. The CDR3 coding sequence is TGTGCCAGCAGCCGCAGTTACAATCAGCCCCAGCATTTT.

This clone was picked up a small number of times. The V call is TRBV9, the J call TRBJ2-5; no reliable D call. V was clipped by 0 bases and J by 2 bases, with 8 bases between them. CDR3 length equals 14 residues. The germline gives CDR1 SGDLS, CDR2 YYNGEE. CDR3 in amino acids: CASSVAQLQETQYF. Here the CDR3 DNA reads TGTGCCAGCAGCGTAGCACAGTTACAAGAGACCCAGTACTTC.

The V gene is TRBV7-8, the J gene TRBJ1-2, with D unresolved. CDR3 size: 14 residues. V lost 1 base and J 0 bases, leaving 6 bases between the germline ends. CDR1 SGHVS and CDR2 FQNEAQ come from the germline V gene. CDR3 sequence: CASSLGQTNYGYTF. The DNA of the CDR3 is TGTGCCAGCAGCTTAGGGCAGACTAACTATGGCTACACCTTC.

The CDR3 spells CASGKTRMGVGELFF. CDR3 coding DNA: TGTGCCAGCGGAAAGACAAGGATGGGCGTCGGGGAGCTGTTTTTT. The V gene is TRBV19, the J gene TRBJ2-2; no firm D call. Germline CDR1 reads LNHDA; CDR2 reads SQIVND (reference sequence). The CDR3 loop spans 15 amino acids. Trimming removed 9 bases at V and 7 bases at J, with 21 bases between.